These T cell receptor beta chains were read from a single sample in a study of OX40 agonist ivuxolimab in advanced cancers. Data came from immunoSEQ multiplex PCR; TCRdb stores just in-frame clones and leaves some out. The table has about 20,000 clones, approximately 85% seen once. Source: CD4+ or CD8+ T cells sorted from blood, taken in a trial of the OX40 agonist ivuxolimab. Every receptor here comes from an adult with an advanced solid tumor such as melanoma, head and neck, liver or kidney cancer. CDR3s include the opening cysteine and the closing phenylalanine or tryptophan. The order of the fields is J gene, D gene, V gene, CDR3 protein. A D gene is named only where the DNA matches it firmly.

TRBJ2-1 | . | TRBV21-1 | CASSKLMWGAYNEQFF
TRBJ2-4 | . | TRBV6-1 | CASSDLQRNIQYF
TRBJ2-1 | . | TRBV15 | CATSTQRGVRSYNEQFF
TRBJ2-5 | . | TRBV7-7 | CASSLGWSQETQYF
TRBJ2-3 | . | TRBV11-2 | CASSLESRITDTQYF
TRBJ2-7 | . | TRBV6-1 | CASSVIPMPSSYEQYF
TRBJ2-1 | . | TRBV28 | CASRNSRGSSYNEQFF
TRBJ2-3 | . | TRBV5-1 | CASSSHLGGADTQYF
TRBJ2-6 | . | TRBV14 | CASSQVGSGANVLTF
TRBJ1-1 | . | TRBV19 | CASSDTAMNTEAFF
TRBJ2-5 | . | TRBV5-5 | CASSSPGRETQYF
TRBJ2-3 | TRBD2 | TRBV7-3 | CASSPLRGAGVHTDTQYF
TRBJ1-3 | . | TRBV6-1 | CASEGTGNTIYF
TRBJ1-5 | . | TRBV9 | CASSVDGNSNQPQHF
TRBJ2-1 | TRBD2 | TRBV19 | CASSISMTSGYNEQFF
TRBJ2-5 | . | TRBV11-2 | CASSFRGIPETQYF
TRBJ1-5 | . | TRBV6-1 | CASSPGTHYNQPQHF
TRBJ2-1 | TRBD2 | TRBV14 | CASSQWTSGRAGEQFF
TRBJ1-1 | . | TRBV28 | CASRGWGSGSGTEAFF
TRBJ2-1 | TRBD2 | TRBV29-1 | CSVEEAGGRSNEQFF
TRBJ2-2 | . | TRBV9 | CASSPSSKGGNTGELFF
TRBJ1-1 | . | TRBV19 | CASSSRANTEAFF
TRBJ1-1 | TRBD1 | TRBV7-2 | CASSRRTGRGIEAFF
TRBJ1-5 | TRBD1 | TRBV27 | CASSKGTGGQPQHF
TRBJ2-3 | TRBD2 | TRBV6-5 | CASSYSAGAQDTQYF
TRBJ2-3 | TRBD2 | TRBV10-2 | CASRISGGAGVDTQYF
TRBJ1-1 | TRBD1 | TRBV5-1 | CASSLAPGQPLMNTEAFF
TRBJ1-1 | . | TRBV19 | CASSIHRGARTEAFF
TRBJ1-1 | . | TRBV19 | CASSPGSRPEAFF
TRBJ1-3 | TRBD1 | TRBV5-1 | CASRRTGGAYSYGNTIYF
TRBJ1-1 | . | TRBV15 | CATSMIGGTEAFF
TRBJ2-1 | . | TRBV6-1 | CASSAYNEQFF
TRBJ2-3 | . | TRBV6-5 | CASSSFPIGTDTQYF
TRBJ2-1 | . | TRBV7-8 | CASSLAVASYSYNEQFF
TRBJ2-7 | TRBD1 | TRBV2 | CATRGTGNSYEQYF
TRBJ1-4 | . | TRBV4-1 | CASSQGIPGANEKLFF
TRBJ2-1 | TRBD2 | TRBV28 | CASSLRLTSGGAFEGEQFF
TRBJ2-5 | . | TRBV6-6 | CASSYSPGKAETQYF
TRBJ1-1 | . | TRBV10-3 | CAISAHGGSNTEAFF
TRBJ2-1 | TRBD1 | TRBV29-1 | CSVEDLGQGASEQFF
TRBJ2-5 | TRBD1 | TRBV7-2 | CASSLQQGVRETQYF
TRBJ2-3 | TRBD1 | TRBV5-1 | CASSLTGVTDTQYF
TRBJ1-1 | . | TRBV27 | CASSLAGVNTEAFF
TRBJ1-2 | TRBD1 | TRBV2 | CASRTGGYGYTF
TRBJ2-3 | . | TRBV29-1 | CSVQGGPGVATDTQYF
TRBJ2-7 | . | TRBV5-1 | CASSLVQASYEQYF
TRBJ1-2 | . | TRBV28 | CASSLDSNYGYTF
TRBJ2-7 | TRBD2 | TRBV7-2 | CASSPTSGSSYEQYF
TRBJ2-7 | . | TRBV28 | CASRSGGAGAAEQYF
TRBJ2-5 | . | TRBV5-1 | CASTPPQDVTQYF
TRBJ2-3 | TRBD2 | TRBV18 | CASSLFSGAATDTQYF
TRBJ2-1 | . | TRBV15 | CATRARGGINEQFF
TRBJ2-2 | TRBD2 | TRBV4-3 | CASSQDRTSGGAKLFF
TRBJ2-1 | . | TRBV21-1 | CASSKWRLAGGPRPYNEQFF
TRBJ1-6 | TRBD1 | TRBV2 | CASSGDRGPLHF